The 3 T cell receptor beta chains presented below share a single source sample, sequenced in a study of OX40 agonist ivuxolimab in advanced cancers. Clones were sequenced by immunoSEQ multiplex PCR, and TCRdb holds only the in-frame ones, with some missing. Among some 74,000 clones listed, 82% were seen once. The material was CD4+ or CD8+ T cells sorted from blood, obtained in a trial of the OX40 agonist ivuxolimab. The origin of the receptors is an adult with an advanced solid tumor such as melanoma, head and neck, liver or kidney cancer.

In its sample, this clone was seen a few times. This sequence joins TRBV2 and TRBJ2-3; 8 positions match TRBD2. Trimming cost V 4 bases and J 6 bases; bases outside gene matches: 6. Per germline, CDR1 SNHLY and CDR2 FYNNEI. The CDR3 contains 14 residues. The CDR3 loop reads CASSGSGGSDTQYF. The CDR3 DNA reads as TGTGCCAGCAGTGGCTCGGGAGGGTCGGATACGCAGTATTTT.

V and J are TRBV7-2 and TRBJ1-5, with 9 bases aligning to TRBD1. Per germline, CDR1 SGHTA and CDR2 FQGNSA. This CDR3 has 14 residues. With 4 bases clipped from V and 12 bases from J, the junction kept 10 bases outside the gene matches. CDR3: CASSSSGGQGHQHF. CDR3 DNA: TGTGCCAGCAGCTCGTCCGGAGGACAGGGGCACCAGCATTTT.

V gene TRBV2 combines with J gene TRBJ2-3; D uncertain. The germline gives CDR1 SNHLY, CDR2 FYNNEI. This CDR3 spans 14 amino acids. Trimming took off 4 bases at V and 3 bases at J, with 11 bases between the two ends. The CDR3 nucleotides read TGTGCCAGCAGTGTCCGGTCCGGAACAGATACGCAGTATTTT. Protein product: CASSVRSGTDTQYF.